This TCR beta chain originates from a study of blood T cell repertoires in COVID-19 (dated by TCRdb to about 2020). About the study as a whole: Collaborator samples came from the United States, Italy and Spain and covered acute and convalescent phases of COVID-19. The prospective study material was composed of cDNA or gDNA derived from T cells, B-cell-depleted T cells, or PBMCs. Subjects who had been exposed to COVID-19, were actively infected with it, or had recovered from it provided the deeply sampled blood TCRbeta repertoires that made up the dataset. The repertoires were released in a freely available public database meant as a resource for research on the immune response to SARS-CoV-2. Samples came from the ongoing ImmuneRACE study (first 160 participants) plus 1,254 subjects from 6 global collaborators. A de-identified subject ID, COVID-19 status, age in years and sex were almost always included in the sample metadata. Where available, HLA class I and class II types were obtained from metadata supplied by the sample provider rather than from assay-based typing. The paper's findings and limits, for the study overall: Clinical and demographic metadata were provided uncurated, with the amount varying by source and participant.

The germline V gene encodes CDR1 KGHSH and CDR2 LQKENI. The CDR3 sequence holds 14 residues, the cysteine and phenylalanine included. Only the CDR3 DNA stays, 42 bases, in frame from base 1. The V end loses 1 base and the J end loses 6 bases, and a stretch of 12 bases separates them. Turning to this clone: It lacks a known antigen. The input lacks base qualities; no much larger clone sits a single base away.

Each collaborating institution followed its own protocols to collect whole blood in K2EDTA tubes. For TCRbeta analysis, collaborators shipped samples in one of three forms: frozen whole blood, isolated PBMCs, or DNA extracted from either of those sample types. TCRbeta CDR3 regions were amplified from genomic DNA using the immunoSEQ Assay, a bias-controlled multiplex PCR. Under the source paper's analysis protocol: Nucleated cell counts per sample were estimated from amplification of reference gene primers within the assay. Sequence reads were collapsed and filtered to measure the absolute abundance of every unique TCRbeta CDR3 rearrangement. Productive Simpson clonality was computed per sample as the square root of Simpson's diversity index over productive rearrangements. Held by TCRdb, this immuneACCESS table contains in-frame sequences only and omits some clones. Under half of the omission traces to an unresolved V gene where checked; the cause of the rest is unknown. From that table come the V and J calls and clone size; the DNA was used to work out D and trimming. In this sample the table shows roughly 250,000 clones, around 83% of which occur a single time. The ten largest clones represent around 9.6% of the sample.

The chain was built from TRBV18 and TRBJ1-2; a weak D assignment points to TRBD1 (5 bases agree). The sample comprised peripheral blood. The receptor was isolated from a woman at least 80 years old with acute or convalescent COVID-19. The CDR3 protein sequence reads: CASSPLSGKDGYTF. The nucleotide sequence reads TGTGCCAGCTCACCACTGTCAGGGAAGGATGGCTACACCTTC. Reference TRBV18 and TRBJ1-2 proteins supply the regions before and after the CDR3; the full variable domain is: NAGVMQNPRHLVRRRGQEARLRCSPMKGHSHVYWYRQLPEEGLKFMVYLQKENIIDESGMPKERFSAEFPKEGPSILRIQQVVRGDSAAYFCASSPLSGKDGYTFGSGTRLTVV.